The 29 T cell receptor beta chains in this list originate from one sample, sequenced in a study of blood T cell repertoires in COVID-19. Sequencing used immunoSEQ multiplex PCR; TCRdb keeps in-frame clones, though not all of them. The sample carries 85,000 to 95,000 clones, roughly nine tenths recorded once. Material for sequencing was peripheral blood. The source is a man aged 60-69 years with COVID-19, enrolled during active disease.

This clone occurred once. The chain joins TRBV5-1 to TRBJ2-5; TRBD1 matches 8 bases. Germline CDR1 is SGHRS and CDR2 is YFSETQ. The CDR3 contains 14 residues. V gave up 4 bases and J gave up 1 base; unmatched junction bases: 3. CDR3 bases: TGCGCCAGCAGCAGAACAGGGGGCCAAGAGACCCAGTACTTC. This gives the protein CASSRTGGQETQYF.

The chain recombines TRBV5-3 with TRBJ2-3; no firm D call. TRBV5-3 is classed as an ORF, of uncertain function. V lost 0 bases and J 3 bases, leaving 8 bases between the germline ends. The CDR3 extends over 14 amino acids. CDR3 sequence (DNA): TGTGCCAGAAGCTTGGACGGGTTTACAGATACGCAGTATTTT. The encoded protein is CARSLDGFTDTQYF.

The gene calls are TRBV27 and TRBJ2-3; 9 bases are shared with TRBD1. This CDR3 has 15 amino acids. V was pared by 7 bases and J by 2 bases, with 7 bases of the junction left unmatched. CDR1 and CDR2 from the germline V gene are MNHEY and SMNVEV (reference sequence). The CDR3 spells CASTPGQGLTDTQYF. As DNA, the CDR3 is TGTGCCAGCACCCCGGGACAGGGACTCACAGATACGCAGTATTTT.

The chain couples TRBV30 to TRBJ1-4, with 7 bases identical to TRBD1. The CDR3 consists of 14 residues. Trimming cost V 5 bases and J 4 bases; bases outside gene matches: 7. CDR1 is GTSNPN, CDR2 SVGIG, per germline (reference sequence). In DNA, the CDR3 is TGTGCCTGGGCTGGGACAGAGAATAATGAAAAACTGTTTTTT. This encodes CAWAGTENNEKLFF.

The chain combines TRBV4-3 with TRBJ2-3, with 9 nucleotides matching TRBD1. This CDR3 contains 17 residues. V shed 1 base, J shed 5 bases, and the junction held 10 bases outside the gene matches. CDR1 is LGHNA and CDR2 is YSLEER in the germline V gene. The CDR3 nucleotides are TGCGCCAGCAGCCAAGTCCTACAGGGGGCTGGCGGAGATACGCAGTATTTT. This translates into CASSQVLQGAGGDTQYF.

The gene calls are TRBV10-3 and TRBJ1-5, with D perhaps TRBD1 (6 bases). This CDR3 is built from 15 residues. V was pared by 3 bases and J by 3 bases, with 12 bases between. CDR1 and CDR2 (germline): ENHRY, SYGVKD. The CDR3 coding sequence is TGTGCCATCAGTGATCGACAGGCTGACAATCAGCCCCAGCATTTT. Encoded protein: CAISDRQADNQPQHF.

This clone was counted once. The gene calls are TRBV5-1 and TRBJ2-3; the match to TRBD1 covers 8 bases. This CDR3 spans 15 amino acids. Germline V gives CDR1 SGHRS, CDR2 YFSETQ. V lost 1 base, J lost 1 base, and 2 bases stayed unmatched. For the CDR3, the DNA is TGCGCCAGCAGCTTGACAGGGGGAGGCACAGATACGCAGTATTTT. Amino acid sequence: CASSLTGGGTDTQYF.

This rearrangement joins TRBV3-1 (or the pseudogene TRBV3-2) to TRBJ2-1; 10 positions agree with TRBD2. The CDR3 runs 18 residues. Per the germline V gene, CDR1 is LGHDT and CDR2 is YNNKEL (reference sequence). Germline trimming cut 5 bases from V and 4 bases from J; bases unmatched to any gene: 14. CDR3 DNA sequence: TGTGCCAGCAGCTACCCTTCTAGCGGGAGTCGGGGGTACAATGAGCAGTTCTTC. Its translation: CASSYPSSGSRGYNEQFF.

The chain couples TRBV18 to TRBJ2-3, with D possibly TRBD2 on 6 matching bases. V was trimmed by 0 bases and J by 1 base, leaving 14 bases between them. From germline, CDR1 is KGHSH and CDR2 LQKENI. The CDR3 sequence is 17 residues long. The CDR3 bases are TGTGCCAGCTCACCACCCAGGGACTCCCTCGGCACAGATACGCAGTATTTT. This translates into CASSPPRDSLGTDTQYF.

V and J are TRBV12-3 or TRBV12-4 and TRBJ1-2; D possibly corresponds to TRBD1 (6 bases). This CDR3 is 13 amino acids long. V lost 6 bases and J 4 bases, leaving 12 bases between the germline ends. CDR3 sequence (DNA): TGTGCCAGCAGCGCACAGGGTGGCTATGGCTACACCTTC. Its translation is CASSAQGGYGYTF.

This clone is a singleton in its sample. V and J are TRBV5-5 and TRBJ1-5; D not certain. Germline assignment: CDR1 SGHKS and CDR2 YYEKEE (reference sequence). The CDR3 runs to 14 residues. Trimming left V 4 bases short and J 6 bases short, with 14 bases between. In DNA form, the CDR3 reads TGTGCCAGCAGCCTCCGAAGGGAGGTTCAGCCCCAGCATTTT. Its protein product is CASSLRREVQPQHF.

The chain is built from TRBV15 and TRBJ1-5; D might be TRBD1 (5 bases). The CDR3 length is 13 residues. From germline, CDR1 is LNHNV and CDR2 YYDKDF (reference sequence). Trimming took 8 bases from V and 1 from J, leaving 9 bases between them. CDR3 in DNA: TGTGCCACCTCTGCAGGGAGCAATCAGCCCCAGCATTTT. Its protein product is CATSAGSNQPQHF.

This clone was observed once. The CDR3 here is CASSCRTRDRPASLAKNIQYF. CDR3 DNA sequence: TGTGCCAGCAGCTGCCGGACACGTGATCGACCTGCCTCTCTAGCCAAAAACATTCAGTACTTC. The chain recombines TRBV21-1 with TRBJ2-4; TRBD1 reflects the table's D call only, with no check against the DNA. TRBV21-1 is designated a pseudogene. CDR3 length: 21 residues.

Only a few counts were recorded for this clone. The CDR3 DNA follows: TGTGCCAGCAGTGAATCGGACGGGAGGCACTACAATGAGCAGTTCTTC. This codes for CASSESDGRHYNEQFF. This chain connects TRBV25-1 to TRBJ2-1, with 7 bases fitting TRBD2. V dropped 1 base and J dropped 3; count of bases not matched to a gene: 6. This CDR3 is built from 16 residues. The V gene's germline CDR1 is MGHDK and CDR2 SYGVNS. The full variable domain, in which reference TRBV25-1 and TRBJ2-1 provide the parts outside the CDR3, is EADIYQTPRYLVIGTGKKITLECSQTMGHDKMYWYQQDPGMELHLIHYSYGVNSTEKGDLSSESTVSRIRTEHFPLTLESARPSHTSQYLCASSESDGRHYNEQFFGPGTRLTVL.

The chain is built from TRBV18 and TRBJ2-7; TRBD2 aligns across 9 bases. This CDR3 has 17 residues. V lost 1 base to trimming and J lost 0 bases; unmatched junction nucleotides: 7. The germline gives CDR1 KGHSH, CDR2 LQKENI. The CDR3 loop is CASSPRGGLADSYEQYF. As DNA, the CDR3 is TGTGCCAGCTCACCACGGGGGGGACTAGCTGACTCCTACGAGCAGTACTTC.

This clone was seen once. The chain combines TRBV28 with TRBJ1-3; the D is unclear. The germline CDR1 and CDR2 sequences are MDHEN and SYDVKM. The CDR3 spans 16 residues. Trimming took 4 bases from V and 3 from J, leaving 16 bases between them. The chain's CDR3 is CASSSLSRGGGNTIYF. Here the CDR3 DNA reads TGTGCCAGCAGTTCCCTCAGCCGGGGAGGTGGAAACACCATATATTTT.

The rearrangement links TRBV2 to TRBJ2-7; TRBD1 matches 11 bases. Unmatched junction bases numbered 12, after V lost 7 bases and J lost 7 bases. This CDR3 spans 15 amino acids. Germline V lookup: CDR1 SNHLY, CDR2 FYNNEI. The CDR3 region has the DNA TGTGCCAGCAACGAGGGGGACAGGGGGACTAAAGAGCAGTACTTC. This sequence encodes CASNEGDRGTKEQYF. Filled out from reference TRBV2 and TRBJ2-7, the complete variable domain reads EPEVTQTPSHQVTQMGQEVILRCVPISNHLYFYWYRQILGQKVEFLVSFYNNEISEKSEIFDDQFSVERPDGSNFTLKIRSTKLEDSAMYFCASNEGDRGTKEQYFGPGTRLTVT.

The V gene is TRBV6-1, the J gene TRBJ1-4, with D unresolved. CDR3 length equals 14 residues. Germline CDR1 and CDR2: MNHNS and SASEGT. V lost 1 base to trimming and J lost 5 bases, with 8 bases between them. The DNA of the CDR3 is TGTGCCAGCAGTGAAGGAGGCAACAATGAAAAACTGTTTTTT. Its protein product is CASSEGGNNEKLFF.

The gene calls are TRBV9 and TRBJ2-5; D is undetermined. Deletions cut 0 bases from V and 5 bases from J, with 11 bases between. From germline, CDR1 is SGDLS and CDR2 YYNGEE. The CDR3 is made up of 14 amino acids. The CDR3 DNA is TGTGCCAGCAGCGTAGCTGGTGCGGTGGAGACCCAGTACTTC. It is translated as CASSVAGAVETQYF.

This chain joins TRBV30 and TRBJ1-5; 9 nucleotides match TRBD1. Germline-derived CDR1 and CDR2 are GTSNPN and SVGIG (reference sequence). This CDR3 comprises 15 residues. The J segment lost 1 base and the V segment lost 6 bases, leaving 7 bases of the junction unmatched. DNA of the CDR3: TGTGCCTGTGGACAGGGGCCAGGAAGCAATCAGCCCCAGCATTTT. Translation: CACGQGPGSNQPQHF. The full variable domain, rest sourced from reference TRBV30 and TRBJ1-5, is SQTIHQWPATLVQPVGSPLSLECTVEGTSNPNLYWYRQAAGRGLQLLFYSVGIGQISSEVPQNLSASRPQDRQFILSSKKLLLSDSGFYLCACGQGPGSNQPQHFGDGTRLSIL.

The genes are TRBV4-2 and TRBJ2-5, with D perhaps TRBD1 (6 bases). This CDR3 comprises 14 residues. CDR1 is LGHNA and CDR2 is YNFKEQ in the germline V gene. Trimming stripped 3 bases from V and 4 bases from J, with 12 bases between. The CDR3 loop reads CASSHNLGGETQYF. Written as DNA, the CDR3 is TGTGCCAGCAGCCATAACCTAGGGGGAGAGACCCAGTACTTC.

This chain links TRBV9 with TRBJ1-4; 10 nucleotides match TRBD1. Germline V lookup: CDR1 SGDLS, CDR2 YYNGEE. V shed 5 bases and J 5 bases; nucleotides not matched to a gene: 3. This CDR3 has 14 residues. CDR3 sequence: CASSSGQGNEKLFF. The CDR3 DNA reads TGTGCCAGCAGTTCGGGACAGGGGAATGAAAAACTGTTTTTT.

The chain uses TRBV7-3 and TRBJ1-2; TRBD1 agrees at 7 bases. The J segment lost 7 bases and the V segment lost 2 bases, leaving 13 bases of the junction unmatched. CDR3 length: 16 residues. The germline V gene has CDR1 SGHTA and CDR2 FQGTGA. The CDR3 is CASSLGGSAGGFGYTF. Here the CDR3 DNA reads TGTGCCAGCAGCTTAGGCGGGTCGGCAGGGGGGTTTGGCTACACCTTC.

V and J are TRBV24-1 and TRBJ2-3, with TRBD1 identical over 7 bases. This CDR3 comprises 18 residues. Unmatched junction bases numbered 9, after V lost 0 bases and J lost 1 base. Germline CDR1 is KGHDR and CDR2 is SFDVKD. The CDR3 nucleotides are TGTGCCACCAGTGATTTGCAGTGGGGGACAGATGGCACAGATACGCAGTATTTT. Translation gives CATSDLQWGTDGTDTQYF.

This chain connects TRBV7-9 to TRBJ2-3; 10 bases are a match to TRBD2. Germline V CDR1 and CDR2: SEHNR, FQNEAQ (reference sequence). V lost 5 bases to trimming and J lost 1 base; unmatched junction nucleotides: 3. This CDR3 has 15 amino acids. The CDR3 bases are TGTGCCAGCAGCCAGGGGACTAGCGGCACAGATACGCAGTATTTT. It translates to CASSQGTSGTDTQYF.

The chain combines TRBV11-3 with TRBJ2-5, with 12 bases identical to TRBD2. The J segment lost 2 bases and the V segment lost 1 base, leaving 5 bases of the junction unmatched. The CDR3 contains 17 residues. CDR1 is SGHNT and CDR2 is YENEEA in the germline V gene. CDR3 coding DNA: TGTGCCAGCAGCTTAGCTCTACTAGCGGGGGGACAAGAGACCCAGTACTTC. Its translation is CASSLALLAGGQETQYF.

The chain is built from TRBV29-1 and TRBJ1-2; TRBD1 aligns across 8 bases. V trimming: 3 bases; J trimming: 6 bases; junction bases outside the gene matches: 9. The CDR3 loop spans 14 amino acids. Germline CDR1 reads SQVTM; CDR2 reads ANQGSEA. The CDR3 DNA sequence: TGCAGCGTTGAGGGGAGACAGGGGAGCCATGGCTACACCTTC. This gives the protein CSVEGRQGSHGYTF.

The chain combines TRBV30 with TRBJ2-7; a possible D gene is TRBD2 (6 bases). In germline, CDR1 is GTSNPN, CDR2 SVGIG (reference sequence). Trimming removed 5 bases at V and 1 base at J, with 15 bases between. This CDR3 contains 14 residues. DNA for the CDR3: TGTGCCTGGGACTTAGCGGAGATTTCCTACGAGCAGTACTTC. This gives the protein CAWDLAEISYEQYF. Combining the CDR3 with reference TRBV30 and TRBJ2-7 gives the whole variable domain SQTIHQWPATLVQPVGSPLSLECTVEGTSNPNLYWYRQAAGRGLQLLFYSVGIGQISSEVPQNLSASRPQDRQFILSSKKLLLSDSGFYLCAWDLAEISYEQYFGPGTRLTVT.

V is TRBV27 and J is TRBJ1-5; the D is unclear. Germline-derived CDR1 and CDR2 are MNHEY and SMNVEV (reference sequence). CDR3 length: 13 residues. The V and J ends lost 4 bases and 4 bases respectively, with 8 bases between them. The CDR3, as DNA: TGTGCCAGCAGTTGGGCACCAAATCAGCCCCAGCATTTT. Translated, it gives CASSWAPNQPQHF.